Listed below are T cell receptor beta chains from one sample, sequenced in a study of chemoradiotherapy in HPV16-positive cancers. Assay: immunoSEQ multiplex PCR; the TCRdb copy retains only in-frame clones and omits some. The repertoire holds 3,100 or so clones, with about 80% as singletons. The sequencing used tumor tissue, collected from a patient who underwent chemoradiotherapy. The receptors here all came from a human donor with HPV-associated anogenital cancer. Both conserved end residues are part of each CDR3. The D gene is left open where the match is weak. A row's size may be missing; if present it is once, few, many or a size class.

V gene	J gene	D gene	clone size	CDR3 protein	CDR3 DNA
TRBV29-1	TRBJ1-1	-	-	CSAYTPSQGNTEAFF	TGCAGCGCCTACACCCCCTCACAGGGGAACACTGAAGCTTTCTTT
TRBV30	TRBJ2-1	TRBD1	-	CAWSGGRNEQFF	TGTGCCTGGTCAGGGGGCAGGAATGAGCAGTTCTTC
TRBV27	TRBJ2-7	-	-	CASSLDLGGEQYF	TGTGCCAGCAGTTTAGACTTAGGTGGCGAGCAGTACTTC
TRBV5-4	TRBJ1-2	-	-	CASSLAGVDGYTF	TGTGCCAGCAGCTTAGCCGGGGTGGATGGCTACACCTTC
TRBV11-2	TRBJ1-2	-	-	CASSLGNTGGYTF	TGTGCCAGCAGCTTGGGCAATACGGGTGGCTACACCTTC
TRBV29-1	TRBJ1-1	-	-	CSAKSGNTEAFF	TGCAGCGCTAAGTCCGGGAACACTGAAGCTTTCTTT
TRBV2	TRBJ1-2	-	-	CASSWEKSANYGYTF	TGTGCCAGCAGTTGGGAAAAGTCAGCTAACTATGGCTACACCTTC
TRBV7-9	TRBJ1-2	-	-	CASSLVGTNYGYTF	TGTGCCAGCAGCTTAGTGGGAACTAACTATGGCTACACCTTC
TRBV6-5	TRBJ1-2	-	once	CASSLTGWYGYTF	TGTGCCAGCAGTCTCACAGGGTGGTATGGCTACACCTTC
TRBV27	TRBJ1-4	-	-	CASSLSIRSGEKLFF	TGTGCCAGCAGTTTATCGATTAGGTCCGGGGAAAAACTGTTTTTT
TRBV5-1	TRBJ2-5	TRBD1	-	CASSLPGQGVPETQYF	TGCGCCAGCAGCCTACCGGGACAGGGAGTTCCCGAGACCCAGTACTTC
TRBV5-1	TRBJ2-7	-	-	CASSPPGDPYEQYF	TGCGCCAGCAGCCCCCCAGGGGACCCCTACGAGCAGTACTTC
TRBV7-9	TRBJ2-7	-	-	CASSLAGSHEQYF	TGTGCCAGCAGCTTAGCAGGGAGCCACGAGCAGTACTTC
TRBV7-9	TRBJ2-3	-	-	CASSLDQRYTDTQYF	TGTGCCAGCAGCTTAGACCAGAGATACACAGATACGCAGTATTTT
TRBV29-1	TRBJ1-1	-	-	CSTKGSGKNTEAFF	TGCAGTACCAAGGGCAGCGGGAAGAACACTGAAGCTTTCTTT
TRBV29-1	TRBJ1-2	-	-	CSVESKTFNYGYTF	TGCAGCGTTGAATCCAAGACATTTAACTATGGCTACACCTTC
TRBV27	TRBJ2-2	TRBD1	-	CASRGTGPTGELFF	TGTGCCAGCAGAGGGACAGGACCCACCGGGGAGCTGTTTTTT
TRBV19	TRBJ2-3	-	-	CAIPTRFPPHSSTDTQYF	TGTGCCATACCTACCAGGTTCCCCCCGCATTCTAGCACAGATACGCAGTATTTT
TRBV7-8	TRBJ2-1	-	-	CASTSGSGPNNEQFF	TGTGCCAGCACATCCGGAAGCGGGCCCAACAATGAGCAGTTCTTC
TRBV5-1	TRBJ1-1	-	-	CASSLGGNTEAFF	TGCGCCAGCAGCTTGGGGGGGAACACTGAAGCTTTCTTT
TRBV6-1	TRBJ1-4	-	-	CASKGRPVGDEKLFF	TGTGCCAGCAAAGGGCGGCCTGTCGGTGATGAAAAACTGTTTTTT
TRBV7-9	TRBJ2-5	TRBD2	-	CAGGLGLALQETQYF	TGTGCCGGAGGGCTTGGACTAGCCCTCCAAGAGACCCAGTACTTC
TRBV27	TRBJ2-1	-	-	CASSYEAETYNEQFF	TGTGCCAGCAGTTACGAAGCGGAAACTTACAATGAGCAGTTCTTC
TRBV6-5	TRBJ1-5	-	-	CASSYAPPGSNQPQHF	TGTGCCAGCAGTTACGCTCCTCCGGGATCCAATCAGCCCCAGCATTTT
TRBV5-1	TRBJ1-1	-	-	CASRFGGISEAFF	TGCGCCAGCAGATTTGGGGGGATCTCTGAAGCTTTCTTT
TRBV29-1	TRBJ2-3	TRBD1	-	CSARITGQKSTDTQYF	TGCAGCGCGCGCATAACGGGACAGAAAAGCACAGATACGCAGTATTTT
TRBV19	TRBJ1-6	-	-	CASRSSSYNSPLHF	TGTGCCAGTAGGAGCAGCTCCTATAATTCACCCCTCCACTTT
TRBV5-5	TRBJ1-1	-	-	CASSLVGFAEAFF	TGTGCCAGCAGCTTGGTTGGGTTCGCTGAAGCTTTCTTT
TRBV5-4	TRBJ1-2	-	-	CASSFGTAVGTF	TGTGCCAGCAGCTTCGGGACTGCCGTGGGAACCTTC
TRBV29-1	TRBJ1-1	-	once	CSVGREGEAFF	TGCAGCGTTGGTAGGGAAGGTGAAGCTTTCTTT
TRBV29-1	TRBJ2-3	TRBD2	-	CSVCLLAGGADTQYF	TGCAGCGTGTGTCTACTAGCGGGCGGGGCAGATACGCAGTATTTT
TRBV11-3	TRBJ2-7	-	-	CASSLGLVLHYEQYF	TGTGCCAGCAGCTTAGGACTAGTGCTTCACTACGAGCAGTACTTC
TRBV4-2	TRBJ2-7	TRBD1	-	CASSQVGTGVAEQYF	TGTGCCAGCAGCCAAGTAGGAACAGGGGTAGCCGAGCAGTACTTC
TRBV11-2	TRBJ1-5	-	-	CASSYGPNQPQHF	TGTGCCAGCAGCTACGGACCAAATCAGCCCCAGCATTTT
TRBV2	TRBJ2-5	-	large	CASSERETQYF	TGTGCCAGCAGTGAGAGGGAGACCCAGTACTTC
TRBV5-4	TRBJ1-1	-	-	CASSPQSHGRFFEAFF	TGTGCCAGCAGCCCCCAGTCCCATGGACGGTTCTTTGAAGCTTTCTTT
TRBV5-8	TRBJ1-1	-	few	CASSIRVEAFF	TGTGCCAGCAGCATCAGGGTAGAAGCTTTCTTT
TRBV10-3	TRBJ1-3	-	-	CAITGSFSGNTIYF	TGTGCCATCACGGGATCCTTCTCTGGAAACACCATATATTTT
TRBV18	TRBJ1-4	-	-	CASSTRSEKLFF	TGTGCCAGCTCCACTCGAAGTGAAAAACTGTTTTTT
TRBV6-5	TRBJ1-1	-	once	CASSYRIDAEAFF	TGTGCCAGCAGTTACCGGATTGATGCCGAAGCTTTCTTT
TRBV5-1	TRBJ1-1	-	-	CASSLVQFLNTEAFF	TGCGCCAGCAGCTTGGTGCAATTCTTGAACACTGAAGCTTTCTTT
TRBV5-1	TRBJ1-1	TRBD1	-	CASSTRQGSPRTEAFF	TGCGCCAGCAGCACCAGACAGGGATCGCCTCGCACTGAAGCTTTCTTT
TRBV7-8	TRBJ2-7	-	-	CASSPGLEQYF	TGTGCCAGCAGCCCGGGCCTCGAGCAGTACTTC
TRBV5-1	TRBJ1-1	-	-	CASSLGQVQTEAFF	TGCGCCAGCAGCTTGGGACAGGTACAAACTGAAGCTTTCTTT
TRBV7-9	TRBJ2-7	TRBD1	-	CASSTGTVTYEQYF	TGTGCCAGCAGTACCGGGACAGTAACCTACGAGCAGTACTTC
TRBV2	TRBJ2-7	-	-	CASSERGYEQYF	TGTGCCAGCAGTGAAAGGGGGTACGAGCAGTACTTC
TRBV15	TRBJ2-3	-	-	CATPVRGATDTQYF	TGTGCCACGCCCGTCCGGGGGGCCACAGATACGCAGTATTTT